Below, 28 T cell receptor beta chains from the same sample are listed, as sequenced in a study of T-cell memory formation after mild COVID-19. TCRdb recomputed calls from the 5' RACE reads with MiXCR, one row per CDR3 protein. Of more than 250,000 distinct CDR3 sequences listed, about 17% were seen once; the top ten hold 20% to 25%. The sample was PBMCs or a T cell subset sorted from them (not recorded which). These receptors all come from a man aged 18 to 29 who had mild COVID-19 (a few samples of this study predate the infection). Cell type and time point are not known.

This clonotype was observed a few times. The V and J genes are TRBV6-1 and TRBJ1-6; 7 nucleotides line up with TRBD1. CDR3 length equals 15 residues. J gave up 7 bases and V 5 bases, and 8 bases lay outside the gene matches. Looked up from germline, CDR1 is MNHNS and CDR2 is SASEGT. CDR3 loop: CASSSDRVQNSPLHF. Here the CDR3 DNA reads TGTGCCAGCAGTTCAGACAGGGTACAAAATTCACCCCTCCACTTT.

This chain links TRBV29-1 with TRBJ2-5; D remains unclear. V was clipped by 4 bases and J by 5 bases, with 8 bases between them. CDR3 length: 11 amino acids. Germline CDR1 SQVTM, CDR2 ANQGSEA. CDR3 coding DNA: TGCAGCGTTGCATCCCCGGAGACCCAGTACTTC. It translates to CSVASPETQYF.

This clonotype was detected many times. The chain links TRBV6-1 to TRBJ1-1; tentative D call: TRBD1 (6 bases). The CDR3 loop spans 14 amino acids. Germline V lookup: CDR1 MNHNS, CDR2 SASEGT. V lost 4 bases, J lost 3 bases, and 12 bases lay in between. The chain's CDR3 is CASSARQADTEAFF. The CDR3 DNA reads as TGTGCCAGCAGTGCGAGACAGGCCGACACTGAAGCTTTCTTT.

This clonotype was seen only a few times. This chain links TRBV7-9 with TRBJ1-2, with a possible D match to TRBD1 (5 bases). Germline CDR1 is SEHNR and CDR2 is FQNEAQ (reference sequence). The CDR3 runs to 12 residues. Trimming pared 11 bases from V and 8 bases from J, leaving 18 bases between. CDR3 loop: CAGRPGLKGYTF. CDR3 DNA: TGTGCCGGCCGGCCAGGGTTGAAGGGCTACACCTTC. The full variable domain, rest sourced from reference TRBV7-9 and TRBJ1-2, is DTGVSQNPRHKITKRGQNVTFRCDPISEHNRLYWYRQTLGQGPEFLTYFQNEAQLEKSRLLSDRFSAERPKGSFSTLEIQRTEQGDSAMYLCAGRPGLKGYTFGSGTRLTVV.

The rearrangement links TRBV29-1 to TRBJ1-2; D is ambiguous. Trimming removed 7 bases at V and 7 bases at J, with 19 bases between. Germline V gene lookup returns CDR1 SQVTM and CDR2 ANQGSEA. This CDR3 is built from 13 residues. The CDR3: CSARVQEPFGYTF. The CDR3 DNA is TGCAGCGCCCGAGTCCAGGAACCCTTTGGCTACACCTTC.

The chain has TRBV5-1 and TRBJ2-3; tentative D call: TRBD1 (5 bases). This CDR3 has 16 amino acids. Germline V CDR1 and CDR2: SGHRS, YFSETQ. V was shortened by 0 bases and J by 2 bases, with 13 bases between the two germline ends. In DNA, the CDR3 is TGCGCCAGCAGCTTGGGAGGACACAGAGCCACAGATACGCAGTATTTT. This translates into CASSLGGHRATDTQYF.

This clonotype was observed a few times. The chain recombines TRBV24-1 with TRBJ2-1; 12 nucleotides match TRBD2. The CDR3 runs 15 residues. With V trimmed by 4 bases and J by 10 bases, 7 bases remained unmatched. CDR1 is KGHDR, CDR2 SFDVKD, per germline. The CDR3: CATSDPSGGAQEQFF. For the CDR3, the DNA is TGTGCCACCAGTGACCCTAGCGGGGGGGCCCAGGAGCAGTTCTTC.

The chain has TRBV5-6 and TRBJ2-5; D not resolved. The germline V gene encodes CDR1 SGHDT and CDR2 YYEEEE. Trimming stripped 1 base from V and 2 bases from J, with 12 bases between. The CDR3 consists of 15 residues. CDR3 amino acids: CASSLSPLNQETQYF. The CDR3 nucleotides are TGTGCCAGCAGCTTGTCCCCCCTGAATCAAGAGACCCAGTACTTC.

The CDR3 is CATSDPAGPGADTQYF. CDR3 nucleotides: TGTGCCACCAGTGATCCCGCCGGACCGGGGGCAGATACGCAGTATTTT. The chain combines TRBV24-1 with TRBJ2-3; D possibly corresponds to TRBD2 (6 bases). Trimming removed 3 bases from V and 4 bases from J, with 16 bases in between. Per germline, CDR1 KGHDR and CDR2 SFDVKD. CDR3 length equals 16 residues.

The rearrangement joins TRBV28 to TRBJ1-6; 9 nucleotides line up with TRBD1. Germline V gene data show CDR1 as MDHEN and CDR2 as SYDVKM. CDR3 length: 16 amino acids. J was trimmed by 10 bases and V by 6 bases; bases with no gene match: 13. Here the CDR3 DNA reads TGTGCCAGCAGATTCACCGGGACAGGGAGGTTCTCACCCCTCCACTTT. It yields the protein CASRFTGTGRFSPLHF. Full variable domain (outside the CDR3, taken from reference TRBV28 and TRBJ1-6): DVKVTQSSRYLVKRTGEKVFLECVQDMDHENMFWYRQDPGLGLRLIYFSYDVKMKEKGDIPEGYSVSREKKERFSLILESASTNQTSMYLCASRFTGTGRFSPLHFGNGTRLTVT.

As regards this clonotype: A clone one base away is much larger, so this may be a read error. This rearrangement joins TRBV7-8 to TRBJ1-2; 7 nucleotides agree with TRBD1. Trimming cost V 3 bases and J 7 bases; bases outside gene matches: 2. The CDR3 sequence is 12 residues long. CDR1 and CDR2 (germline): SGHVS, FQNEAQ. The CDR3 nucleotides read TGTGCCAGCAGCTTGACAGGGAGTGGCTACACCTTC. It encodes CASSLTGSGYTF.

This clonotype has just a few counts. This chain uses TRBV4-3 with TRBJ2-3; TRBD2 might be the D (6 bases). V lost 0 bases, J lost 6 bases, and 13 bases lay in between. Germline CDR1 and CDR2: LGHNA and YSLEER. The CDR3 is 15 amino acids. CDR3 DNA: TGCGCCAGCAGCCAAGATAGGAGGGGCGGTGATACGCAGTATTTT. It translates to CASSQDRRGGDTQYF.

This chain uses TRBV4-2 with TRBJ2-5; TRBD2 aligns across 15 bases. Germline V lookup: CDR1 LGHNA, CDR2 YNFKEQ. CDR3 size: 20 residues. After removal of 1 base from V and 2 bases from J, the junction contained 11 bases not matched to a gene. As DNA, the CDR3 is TGTGCCAGCAGCCAAGGGTCTCCGGGACTAGCGGGGGGAGGGCAAGAGACCCAGTACTTC. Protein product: CASSQGSPGLAGGGQETQYF.

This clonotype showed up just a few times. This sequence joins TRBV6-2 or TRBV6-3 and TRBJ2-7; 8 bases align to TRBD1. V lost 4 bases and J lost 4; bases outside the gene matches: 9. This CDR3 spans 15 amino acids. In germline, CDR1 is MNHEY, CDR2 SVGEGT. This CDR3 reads CASSFGQGTIYEQYV. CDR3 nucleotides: TGTGCCAGCAGTTTCGGACAGGGAACTATTTACGAGCAGTACGTC.

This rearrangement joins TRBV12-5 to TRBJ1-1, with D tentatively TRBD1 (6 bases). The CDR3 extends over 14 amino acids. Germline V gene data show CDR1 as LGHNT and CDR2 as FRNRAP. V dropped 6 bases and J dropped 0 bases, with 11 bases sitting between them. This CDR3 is CASGGDTMNTEAFF. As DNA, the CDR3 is TGTGCTAGTGGGGGGGACACAATGAACACTGAAGCTTTCTTT.

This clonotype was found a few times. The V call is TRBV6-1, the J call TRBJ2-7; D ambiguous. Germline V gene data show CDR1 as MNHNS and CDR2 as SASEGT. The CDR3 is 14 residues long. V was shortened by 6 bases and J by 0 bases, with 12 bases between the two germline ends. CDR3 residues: CASSDMGRSYEQYF. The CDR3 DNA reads TGTGCCAGCAGCGATATGGGTCGCTCCTACGAGCAGTACTTC.

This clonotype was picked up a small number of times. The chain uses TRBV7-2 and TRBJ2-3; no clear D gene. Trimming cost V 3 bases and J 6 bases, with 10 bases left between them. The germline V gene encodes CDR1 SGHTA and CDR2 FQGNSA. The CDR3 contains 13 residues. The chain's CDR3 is CASSFFSHDTQYF. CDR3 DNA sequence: TGTGCCAGCAGCTTCTTTTCTCACGATACGCAGTATTTT.

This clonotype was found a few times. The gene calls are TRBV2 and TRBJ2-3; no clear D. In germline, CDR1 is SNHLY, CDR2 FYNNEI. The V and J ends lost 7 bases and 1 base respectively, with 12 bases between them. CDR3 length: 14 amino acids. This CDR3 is CASIPSMGTDTQYF. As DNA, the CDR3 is TGTGCCAGCATCCCCAGTATGGGCACAGATACGCAGTATTTT. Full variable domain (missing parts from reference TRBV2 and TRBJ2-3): EPEVTQTPSHQVTQMGQEVILRCVPISNHLYFYWYRQILGQKVEFLVSFYNNEISEKSEIFDDQFSVERPDGSNFTLKIRSTKLEDSAMYFCASIPSMGTDTQYFGPGTRLTVL.

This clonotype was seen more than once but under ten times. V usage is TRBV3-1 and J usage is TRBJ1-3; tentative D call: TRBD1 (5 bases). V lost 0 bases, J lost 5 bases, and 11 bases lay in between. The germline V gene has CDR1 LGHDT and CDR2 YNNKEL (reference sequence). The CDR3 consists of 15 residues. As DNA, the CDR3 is TGTGCCAGCAGCCAAGATGGGTGGGGGAGAAACACCATATATTTT. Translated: CASSQDGWGRNTIYF.

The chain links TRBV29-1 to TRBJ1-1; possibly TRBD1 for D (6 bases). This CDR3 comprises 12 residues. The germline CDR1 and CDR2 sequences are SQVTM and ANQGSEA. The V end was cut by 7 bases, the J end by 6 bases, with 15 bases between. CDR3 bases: TGCAGCGGAATATGGACAGCTGCTGAAGCTTTCTTT. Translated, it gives CSGIWTAAEAFF. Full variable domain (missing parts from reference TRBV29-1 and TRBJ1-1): SAVISQKPSRDICQRGTSLTIQCQVDSQVTMMFWYRQQPGQSLTLIATANQGSEATYESGFVIDKFPISRPNLTFSTLTVSNMSPEDSSIYLCSGIWTAAEAFFGQGTRLTVV.

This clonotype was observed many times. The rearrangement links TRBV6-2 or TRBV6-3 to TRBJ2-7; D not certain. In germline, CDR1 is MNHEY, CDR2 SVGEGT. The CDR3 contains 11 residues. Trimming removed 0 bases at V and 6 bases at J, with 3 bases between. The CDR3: CASSYSTEQYF. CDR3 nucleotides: TGTGCCAGCAGTTACTCGACCGAGCAGTACTTC.

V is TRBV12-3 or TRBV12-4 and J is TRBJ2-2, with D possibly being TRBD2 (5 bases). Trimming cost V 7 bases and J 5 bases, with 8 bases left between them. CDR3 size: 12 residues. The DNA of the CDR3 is TGTGCCAGCACTACTAGGACCGGGGAGCTGTTTTTT. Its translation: CASTTRTGELFF.

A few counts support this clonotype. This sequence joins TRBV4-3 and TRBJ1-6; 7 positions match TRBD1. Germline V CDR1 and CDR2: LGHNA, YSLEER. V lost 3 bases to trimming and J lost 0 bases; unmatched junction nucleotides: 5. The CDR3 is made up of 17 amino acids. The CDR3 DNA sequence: TGCGCCAGCAGCCAGAGGGACAGCCCCTCCTATAATTCACCCCTCCACTTT. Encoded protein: CASSQRDSPSYNSPLHF.

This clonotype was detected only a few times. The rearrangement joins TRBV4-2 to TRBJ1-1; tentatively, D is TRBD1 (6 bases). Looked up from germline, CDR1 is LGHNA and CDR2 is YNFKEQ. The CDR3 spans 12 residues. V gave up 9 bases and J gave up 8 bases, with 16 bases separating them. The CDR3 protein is CASAWGAEEAFF. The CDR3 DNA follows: TGTGCCAGTGCCTGGGGGGCGGAAGAAGCTTTCTTT.

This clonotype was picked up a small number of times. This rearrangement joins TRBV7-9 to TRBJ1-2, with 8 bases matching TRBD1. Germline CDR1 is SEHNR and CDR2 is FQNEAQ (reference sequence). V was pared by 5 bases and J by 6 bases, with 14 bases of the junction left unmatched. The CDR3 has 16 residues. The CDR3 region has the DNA TGTGCCAGCAGCCCGTGGATGGGGCAGGGGGCGAATGGCTACACCTTC. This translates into CASSPWMGQGANGYTF.

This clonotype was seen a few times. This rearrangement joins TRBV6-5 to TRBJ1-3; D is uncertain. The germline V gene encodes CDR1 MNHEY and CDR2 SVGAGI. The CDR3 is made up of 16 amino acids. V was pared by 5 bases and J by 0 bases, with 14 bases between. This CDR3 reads CASSDKLASSGNTIYF. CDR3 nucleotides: TGTGCCAGCAGTGACAAGCTGGCCAGCTCTGGAAACACCATATATTTT.

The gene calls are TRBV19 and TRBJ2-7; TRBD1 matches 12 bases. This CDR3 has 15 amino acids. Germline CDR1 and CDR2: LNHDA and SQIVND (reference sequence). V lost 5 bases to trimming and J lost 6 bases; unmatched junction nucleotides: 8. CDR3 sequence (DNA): TGTGCCAGTAGTTCCCGGGACAGGGGGCGAGCCGAGCAGTACTTC. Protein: CASSSRDRGRAEQYF.

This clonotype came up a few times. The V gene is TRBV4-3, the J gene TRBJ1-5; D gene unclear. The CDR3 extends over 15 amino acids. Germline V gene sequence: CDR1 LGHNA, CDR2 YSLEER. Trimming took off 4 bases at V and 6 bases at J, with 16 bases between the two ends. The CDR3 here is CASSPRPGWGQPQHF. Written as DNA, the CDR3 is TGCGCCAGCAGCCCCCGGCCTGGTTGGGGTCAGCCCCAGCATTTT.